The 18 T cell receptor beta chains listed next were all sequenced from one sample in a study of cytomegalovirus exposure and HLA in healthy donors. PCR was performed using 60 Vbeta and 13 Jbeta primers. The repertoire was sequenced with immunoSEQ multiplex PCR; TCRdb's copy has only in-frame clones and lacks some. The sample carries more than 150,000 clones, over 70% recorded once. The sample consisted of PBMCs. All receptors come from a woman younger than 45 in good health and CMV-seronegative.

The rearrangement links TRBV7-9 to TRBJ2-7, with a tentative D call TRBD2 (6 bases). V was shortened by 4 bases and J by 2 bases, with 15 bases between the two germline ends. Per the germline V gene, CDR1 is SEHNR and CDR2 is FQNEAQ (reference sequence). The CDR3 loop spans 15 amino acids. This CDR3 is CASSSGEGGTYEQYF. The CDR3 DNA sequence: TGTGCCAGCAGCTCGGGTGAGGGAGGTACCTACGAGCAGTACTTC.

The rearrangement joins TRBV7-2 to TRBJ2-7, with 7 positions matching TRBD2. CDR3 length equals 13 residues. V trimming: 4 bases; J trimming: 5 bases; junction bases outside the gene matches: 5. Per the germline V gene, CDR1 is SGHTA and CDR2 is FQGNSA. Here the CDR3 reads CASSWRGGDEQYF. In DNA form, the CDR3 reads TGTGCCAGCAGCTGGCGCGGGGGAGACGAGCAGTACTTC.

This chain connects TRBV29-1 to TRBJ1-1; D is unclear. V lost 4 bases and J 0 bases, leaving 9 bases between the germline ends. In germline, CDR1 is SQVTM, CDR2 ANQGSEA. The CDR3 runs 13 residues. CDR3 bases: TGCAGCGTTGGAAGCTTCATGAACACTGAAGCTTTCTTT. Its protein is CSVGSFMNTEAFF. The entire variable domain, with the rest obtained from reference TRBV29-1 and TRBJ1-1, is as follows: SAVISQKPSRDICQRGTSLTIQCQVDSQVTMMFWYRQQPGQSLTLIATANQGSEATYESGFVIDKFPISRPNLTFSTLTVSNMSPEDSSIYLCSVGSFMNTEAFFGQGTRLTVV.

The rearrangement uses TRBV13 and TRBJ2-7; D is possibly TRBD1 (6 bases). Germline V gene sequence: CDR1 PRHDT, CDR2 FYEKMQ (reference sequence). V lost 4 bases and J 0 bases, leaving 10 bases between the germline ends. CDR3 length: 14 residues. CDR3 protein: CASSSQGYSYEQYF. CDR3 coding DNA: TGTGCCAGCAGCTCGCAGGGGTACTCCTACGAGCAGTACTTC.

This chain joins TRBV7-6 and TRBJ1-6; possibly TRBD1 for D (6 bases). CDR1 SGHVS and CDR2 FNYEAQ come from the germline V gene. The ends were cut back, 2 bases at V and 8 bases at J, with 13 bases in the middle. CDR3 size: 15 residues. CDR3 nucleotides: TGTGCCAGCAGCTTACGAGAGACAGGCGATTCACCCCTCCACTTT. Translated, it gives CASSLRETGDSPLHF. Supplemented by reference TRBV7-6 and TRBJ1-6, the full variable domain reads GAGVSQSPRYKVTKRGQDVALRCDPISGHVSLYWYRQALGQGPEFLTYFNYEAQQDKSGLPNDRFSAERPEGSISTLTIQRTEQRDSAMYRCASSLRETGDSPLHFGNGTRLTVT.

The rearrangement links TRBV7-6 to TRBJ2-5; D possibly corresponds to TRBD1 (6 bases). The V end was cut by 7 bases, the J end by 3 bases, with 18 bases between. There are 15 residues in the CDR3. Germline V gene sequence: CDR1 SGHVS, CDR2 FNYEAQ. The DNA of the CDR3 is TGTGCCAGCATCCAAGGGGGTTACAGGAAAGAGACCCAGTACTTC. It is translated as CASIQGGYRKETQYF.

This clone was seen just once. The rearrangement joins TRBV7-9 to TRBJ1-6; D is undetermined. The CDR3 is 13 amino acids. Deletions cut 3 bases from V and 13 bases from J, with 13 bases between. Germline values: CDR1 SEHNR, CDR2 FQNEAQ (reference sequence). CDR3 sequence: CASSFLTGGPLHF. CDR3 sequence (DNA): TGTGCCAGCAGCTTCCTAACGGGCGGGCCCCTCCACTTT.

In regard to this clone: Its ends do not fully match the called genes, so a read error is possible. V gene TRBV29-1 combines with J gene TRBJ1-2; D is uncertain. Per the germline V gene, CDR1 is SQVTM and CDR2 is ANQGSEA. The CDR3 consists of 13 residues. CDR3 sequence: CSVAYSANYDYTF. DNA for the CDR3: TGCAGCGTCGCTTATAGTGCTAACTATGACTACACCTTC.

CDR3 nucleotides: TGTGCCAGCAGTAAAAGGGAGGTTTCTGAGCAGTTCTTC. Protein product: CASSKREVSEQFF. The V gene is TRBV6-4, the J gene TRBJ2-1; weak D call: TRBD2 (6 bases). Germline V gene sequence: CDR1 MRHNA, CDR2 SNTAGT. CDR3 length: 13 amino acids. Trimming left V 5 bases short and J 9 bases short, with 14 bases between.

The chain recombines TRBV5-4 with TRBJ2-5, with 7 positions matching TRBD1. V gave up 2 bases and J gave up 5 bases; unmatched junction bases: 3. The germline V gene has CDR1 SGHNT and CDR2 YYREEE (reference sequence). CDR3 length: 13 amino acids. The CDR3 nucleotides read TGTGCCAGCAGCTTACAGGGGTTGGAGACCCAGTACTTC. Translating gives CASSLQGLETQYF.

Only one count was recorded for this clone. The J gene is TRBJ2-1, the V gene TRBV7-9; 15 bases align to TRBD2. This CDR3 region has 16 residues. J was trimmed by 6 bases and V by 4 bases; bases with no gene match: 4. Germline V gene data show CDR1 as SEHNR and CDR2 as FQNEAQ (reference sequence). CDR3 residues: CASSSGTSGRFNEQFF. CDR3 DNA: TGTGCCAGCAGCTCGGGGACTAGCGGGAGGTTCAATGAGCAGTTCTTC.

V and J are TRBV7-2 and TRBJ2-4; weak D call: TRBD2 (5 bases). This CDR3 has 15 residues. From germline, CDR1 is SGHTA and CDR2 FQGNSA. Deletions cut 1 base from V and 7 bases from J, with 14 bases between. The CDR3 region is CASSLGIATVNIQYF. CDR3 DNA: TGTGCCAGCAGCTTAGGGATAGCGACGGTGAACATTCAGTACTTC.

This chain links TRBV7-2 with TRBJ2-3; 7 bases are a match to TRBD1. There are 14 residues in the CDR3. Germline V gives CDR1 SGHTA, CDR2 FQGNSA. V shed 6 bases, J shed 2 bases, and the junction held 5 bases outside the gene matches. The CDR3 is CASRVGQITDTQYF. The CDR3 DNA sequence: TGTGCCAGCAGAGTGGGACAGATCACAGATACGCAGTATTTT.

The chain couples TRBV18 to TRBJ2-3; 15 nucleotides align to TRBD2. V dropped 3 bases and J dropped 0; count of bases not matched to a gene: 4. Germline V gene lookup returns CDR1 KGHSH and CDR2 LQKENI. This CDR3 comprises 18 residues. CDR3 loop: CASSPRTSGGASTDTQYF. The CDR3 nucleotides are TGTGCCAGCTCACCCCGGACTAGCGGGGGGGCTAGCACAGATACGCAGTATTTT.

The chain has TRBV9 and TRBJ2-3; weak D call: TRBD1 (6 bases). The CDR3 is 16 residues long. The V and J ends lost 0 bases and 1 base respectively, with 12 bases between them. The germline V gene has CDR1 SGDLS and CDR2 YYNGEE. CDR3 region: CASSVASQGRTDTQYF. The CDR3 nucleotides read TGTGCCAGCAGCGTAGCTTCTCAGGGGCGCACAGATACGCAGTATTTT. Filled out from reference TRBV9 and TRBJ2-3, the complete variable domain reads DSGVTQTPKHLITATGQRVTLRCSPRSGDLSVYWYQQSLDQGLQFLIQYYNGEERAKGNILERFSAQQFPDLHSELNLSSLELGDSALYFCASSVASQGRTDTQYFGPGTRLTVL.

CDR3 amino acids: CASSDRQGVSSYNSPLHF. CDR3 coding DNA: TGTGCCAGCAGCGATCGACAGGGCGTGAGCTCCTATAATTCACCCCTCCACTTT. The J gene is TRBJ1-6, the V gene TRBV5-6, with 7 nucleotides matching TRBD1. The trim removed 4 bases at V and 0 bases at J, leaving 10 bases unmatched. The germline CDR1 and CDR2 sequences are SGHDT and YYEEEE. The CDR3 consists of 18 residues.

This clone was observed a few times. This chain uses TRBV25-1 with TRBJ2-3, with 10 positions matching TRBD1. The trim removed 5 bases at V and 4 bases at J, leaving 12 bases unmatched. CDR1 and CDR2 (germline): MGHDK, SYGVNS. The CDR3 consists of 17 residues. In nucleotides, the CDR3 is TGTGCCAGCAGTTCCATATGGGGGGACAGGGGTGCAGATACGCAGTATTTT. Translation gives CASSSIWGDRGADTQYF. Filled out from reference TRBV25-1 and TRBJ2-3, the complete variable domain reads EADIYQTPRYLVIGTGKKITLECSQTMGHDKMYWYQQDPGMELHLIHYSYGVNSTEKGDLSSESTVSRIRTEHFPLTLESARPSHTSQYLCASSSIWGDRGADTQYFGPGTRLTVL.

This chain connects TRBV29-1 to TRBJ1-1; D is unresolved. Between the trimmed V and J ends, which lost 2 bases and 8 bases, there was a span of 15 bases. This CDR3 is 13 amino acids long. The germline CDR1 and CDR2 sequences are SQVTM and ANQGSEA. The CDR3 nucleotides read TGCAGCGTTGAAAGCAGGCTGCTTCCCGAAGCTTTCTTT. Its protein product is CSVESRLLPEAFF.